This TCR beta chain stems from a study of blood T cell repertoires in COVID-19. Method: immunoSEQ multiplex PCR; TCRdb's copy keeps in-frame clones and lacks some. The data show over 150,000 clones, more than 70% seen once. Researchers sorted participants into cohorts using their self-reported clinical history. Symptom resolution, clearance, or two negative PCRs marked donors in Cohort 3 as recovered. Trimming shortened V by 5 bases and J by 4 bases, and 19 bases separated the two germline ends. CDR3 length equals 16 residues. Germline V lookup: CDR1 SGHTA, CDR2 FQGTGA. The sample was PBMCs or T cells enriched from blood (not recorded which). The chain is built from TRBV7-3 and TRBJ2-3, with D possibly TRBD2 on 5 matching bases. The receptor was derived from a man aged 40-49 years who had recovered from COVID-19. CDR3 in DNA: TGTGCCAGCAGCCATCCGAACAAGGAGGTGGCAGATACGCAGTATTTT. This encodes CASSHPNKEVADTQYF.